Sequencing of this T cell receptor (beta chain) was carried out in a study of identical twins. A universal primer site was added by template switching, and unique molecular identifiers were carried by the cDNA. TCRdb analysed the 5' RACE reads with MiXCR anew, one entry per CDR3 protein. Altogether around 470,000 distinct CDR3 sequences are present, 13% to 15% being singletons, with the ten largest covering 0.52%. Everyone who gave samples was a healthy Caucasian. Germline CDR1 is MNHEY and CDR2 is SMNVEV (reference sequence). The CDR3 consists of 14 residues. The V end lost 5 bases, the J end lost 5 bases, and 12 bases lay between the germline ends. Another study also made use of these data, one on yellow fever vaccine responses in identical twins.

The sample was CD4+ T cells sorted from blood. The receptor comes from a woman aged 18-29 years in good health. The chain couples TRBV27 to TRBJ2-2, with D perhaps matching TRBD2 (5 bases). The CDR3 coding sequence is TGTGCCAGCAGTGCGGGCCGAAGGACCGGGGAGCTGTTTTTT. Its protein is CASSAGRRTGELFF.